Sequencing of this T cell receptor beta chain was carried out in a study of blood T cells in healthy people across ages. Overall study: Template switching caught about one barcoded beta molecule for each two T cells.

Notes on this clonotype: Its antigen is as yet unknown.

A second about 6 to 11 cycle PCR used barcoded and J-beta primers. TCRdb reprocessed the 5' RACE reads via MiXCR and lists one record per CDR3 protein. The table shows 790,000 or so distinct CDR3 sequences, with around half occurring only once. Study results and caveats: Any changes in expanded clonotypes were possibly confounded, as donor CMV status remained unknown. Among T cells, TCR beta diversity per million cells dropped roughly linearly as age rose.

The CDR3 contains 12 residues. Trimming removed 6 bases at V and 4 bases at J, with 9 bases between. Germline V CDR1 and CDR2: MDHEN, SYDVKM. V and J are TRBV28 and TRBJ1-2; D perhaps matches TRBD1 (5 bases). Sequencing was done on a sample of blood. This receptor was taken from a man at least 80 years old in good health. In nucleotides, the CDR3 is TGTGCCAGCAGCAGGGTGATCTATGGCTACACCTTC. This encodes CASSRVIYGYTF.